One sample yielded the 29 T cell receptor beta chains listed below, sequenced in a study of type 1 regulatory T cells. Which antigens these TCRs recognize remains unknown. TCRdb re-called the reads through MiXCR, storing one row per CDR3 protein. The table records tens of thousands of distinct CDR3 sequences, around 20% of them present only once. Overall study findings and caveats: Compared with non-Tr1 cells, Tr1 cells showed a narrower TCR repertoire.

Sequences were obtained from cultured type 1 regulatory T (Tr1) cells, either the whole culture or a sorted fraction (not recorded which). Receptors originate from a human donor in good health.

This clonotype was picked up many times. The rearrangement joins TRBV27 to TRBJ2-7, with D perhaps matching TRBD1 (6 bases). The CDR3 is made up of 15 amino acids. Between the trimmed V and J ends, which lost 5 bases and 0 bases, there was a span of 14 bases. Germline lookup yields CDR1 MNHEY and CDR2 SMNVEV (reference sequence). DNA for the CDR3: TGTGCCAGCAGTCCGCCGACAGGACTCTCCTACGAGCAGTACTTC. This sequence encodes CASSPPTGLSYEQYF.

A few counts support this clonotype. The gene calls are TRBV7-2 and TRBJ2-3; D unclear. The V gene's germline CDR1 is SGHTA and CDR2 FQGNSA. V lost 4 bases, J lost 4 bases, and 12 bases lay in between. This CDR3 has 14 amino acids. The CDR3 DNA follows: TGTGCCAGCAGCTCGACTTCCGGACCAGATACGCAGTATTTT. Its translation: CASSSTSGPDTQYF.

J is TRBJ2-1 and V is TRBV2; a weak D match, TRBD2 (5 bases). This CDR3 is 12 amino acids long. V shed 8 bases and J shed 10 bases, with 15 bases lying between them. Germline loops: CDR1 SNHLY, CDR2 FYNNEI. The CDR3 DNA sequence: TGTGCCAGCTACGGACTGCCTCGCGAGCAGTTCTTC. Its protein is CASYGLPREQFF.

The chain uses TRBV10-3 and TRBJ1-1; 8 nucleotides line up with TRBD1. The CDR3 runs to 14 residues. The trim removed 5 bases at V and 5 bases at J, leaving 7 bases unmatched. Looked up from germline, CDR1 is ENHRY and CDR2 is SYGVKD. CDR3 loop: CAISNDRGLTEAFF. For the CDR3, the DNA is TGTGCCATCAGTAATGACAGGGGACTTACTGAAGCTTTCTTT.

Only a few counts were recorded for this clonotype. This chain links TRBV4-1 with TRBJ2-3; 7 bases align to TRBD2. CDR1 and CDR2 (germline): MGHRA, YSYEKL. After removal of 1 base from V and 7 bases from J, the junction contained 14 bases not matched to a gene. CDR3 length: 17 amino acids. Written as DNA, the CDR3 is TGCGCCAGCAGCCAAGGTCCTAGCGGTTCGTCCGTGCATACGCAGTATTTT. This codes for CASSQGPSGSSVHTQYF.

This chain connects TRBV5-1 to TRBJ2-7; D is perhaps TRBD1 or TRBD2 (5 bases each). Germline V lookup: CDR1 SGHRS, CDR2 YFSETQ. The CDR3 has 14 residues. The V and J ends lost 7 bases and 4 bases respectively, with 18 bases between them. The CDR3 here is CASARPGTPYEQYF. The CDR3 DNA reads as TGCGCCAGCGCCCGCCCCGGGACCCCGTACGAGCAGTACTTC. The complete variable domain, with remaining parts taken from reference TRBV5-1 and TRBJ2-7, reads KAGVTQTPRYLIKTRGQQVTLSCSPISGHRSVSWYQQTPGQGLQFLFEYFSETQRNKGNFPGRFSGRQFSNSRSEMNVSTLELGDSALYLCASARPGTPYEQYFGPGTRLTVT.

The chain couples TRBV9 to TRBJ2-3; the D is unclear. Looked up from germline, CDR1 is SGDLS and CDR2 is YYNGEE. Trimming shortened V by 4 bases and J by 2 bases, and 8 bases separated the two germline ends. The CDR3 sequence is 13 residues long. CDR3 loop: CASSSGPTDTQYF. CDR3 coding DNA: TGTGCCAGCAGCTCAGGCCCCACAGATACGCAGTATTTT.

This clonotype is labeled medium-sized. CDR3 sequence (DNA): TGTGCCAGCAGCCAAGAAGCAGGAAGCGGTCAGCCCCAGCATTTT. Amino acids: CASSQEAGSGQPQHF. The V gene is TRBV4-2, the J gene TRBJ1-5, with no clear D. Trimming took 0 bases from V and 6 from J, leaving 12 bases between them. Germline V gives CDR1 LGHNA, CDR2 YNFKEQ. The CDR3 extends over 15 amino acids.

This clonotype was seen repeatedly, ten times or more. This chain uses TRBV12-3 or TRBV12-4 with TRBJ2-7; 9 nucleotides align to TRBD1. There are 15 residues in the CDR3. Losses at the gene ends were 6 bases for V and 3 bases for J; bases not matched to a gene: 9. The CDR3 nucleotides are TGTGCCAGCAGCTCACCGGGACAGGGATACTACGAGCAGTACTTC. Translating gives CASSSPGQGYYEQYF.

The chain employs TRBV7-3 and TRBJ2-2; D tentatively reads TRBD1 or TRBD2 (5 bases each). In germline, CDR1 is SGHTA, CDR2 FQGTGA. This CDR3 is built from 14 residues. Trimming left V 5 bases short and J 5 bases short, with 12 bases between. The DNA for the CDR3 is TGTGCCAGCAGCCCCTCTTGGGGGACCGGGGAGCTGTTTTTT. Translation gives CASSPSWGTGELFF.

Only a few counts were recorded for this clonotype. The chain links TRBV5-1 to TRBJ2-7, with 7 bases identical to TRBD1. In germline, CDR1 is SGHRS, CDR2 YFSETQ. Germline trimming cut 4 bases from V and 1 base from J; bases unmatched to any gene: 8. This CDR3 comprises 15 residues. CDR3 loop: CASSIRDSRSYEQYF. For the CDR3, the DNA is TGCGCCAGCAGCATTCGGGACAGTAGATCCTACGAGCAGTACTTC.

This CDR3 reads CSVEQGTYNEQFF. The CDR3 nucleotides read TGCAGCGTTGAGCAGGGGACCTACAATGAGCAGTTCTTC. The chain has TRBV29-1 and TRBJ2-1, with a possible D match to TRBD1 (6 bases). Germline lookup yields CDR1 SQVTM and CDR2 ANQGSEA. Trimming removed 3 bases from V and 2 bases from J, with 8 bases in between. The CDR3 covers 13 residues.

The V and J genes are TRBV12-3 or TRBV12-4 and TRBJ1-2, with no clear D. This CDR3 has 14 residues. V dropped 7 bases and J dropped 0 bases, with 12 bases sitting between them. In nucleotides, the CDR3 is TGTGCCAGCACTCTCGGGCCTCCTAACTATGGCTACACCTTC. It translates to CASTLGPPNYGYTF.

V usage is TRBV7-9 and J usage is TRBJ2-5; no clear D gene. Germline V gene sequence: CDR1 SEHNR, CDR2 FQNEAQ (reference sequence). Trimming left V 2 bases short and J 1 base short, with 8 bases between. This CDR3 comprises 14 residues. The CDR3 DNA is TGTGCCAGCAGCTTAATGTCACTCCAAGAGACCCAGTACTTC. It translates to CASSLMSLQETQYF.

This clonotype was recorded many times. V gene TRBV7-9 combines with J gene TRBJ1-1, with D unresolved. The CDR3 runs to 14 residues. Between the trimmed V and J ends, which lost 2 bases and 4 bases, there was a span of 11 bases. In germline, CDR1 is SEHNR, CDR2 FQNEAQ (reference sequence). This CDR3 reads CASSLLQKLTEAFF. The CDR3 nucleotides read TGTGCCAGCAGCTTATTACAGAAGCTCACTGAAGCTTTCTTT.

A word on this clonotype: One junction end does not reproduce the germline sequence, and a read error may be involved. The genes are TRBV5-4 and TRBJ2-2; 7 nucleotides agree with TRBD1. The germline CDR1 and CDR2 sequences are SGHNT and YYREEE (reference sequence). This CDR3 spans 15 amino acids. This CDR3 is CASSLGQRNTGELFF. Written as DNA, the CDR3 is TGCGCCAGCAGCTTGGGACAGCGAAACACCGGGGAGCTGTTTTTT.

This clonotype was counted between two and nine times. The chain uses TRBV12-3 or TRBV12-4 and TRBJ2-1; perhaps TRBD2 as D (6 bases). This CDR3 spans 14 amino acids. V lost 6 bases and J 2 bases, leaving 11 bases between the germline ends. The CDR3 loop reads CASRNSGTYNEQFF. For the CDR3, the DNA is TGTGCCAGCAGGAATAGCGGAACCTACAATGAGCAGTTCTTC.

This sequence joins TRBV30 and TRBJ1-2, with D possibly matching TRBD1 (6 bases). Germline V gene lookup returns CDR1 GTSNPN and CDR2 SVGIG (reference sequence). The V gene lost 3 bases and the J gene lost 3 bases, with 8 bases spanning the gap. The CDR3 runs 12 residues. The CDR3 DNA follows: TGTGCCTGGAGACAGGGAGACTATGGCTACACCTTC. Encoded protein: CAWRQGDYGYTF.

This clonotype was seen at least ten times. The gene calls are TRBV20-1 and TRBJ2-3, with D tentatively TRBD2 (5 bases). Germline V lookup: CDR1 DFQATT, CDR2 SNEGSKA (reference sequence). This CDR3 has 12 amino acids. The V end lost 5 bases, the J end lost 6 bases, and 12 bases lay between the germline ends. CDR3 residues: CSAEGALDTQYF. CDR3 in DNA: TGCAGTGCTGAGGGTGCCTTGGATACGCAGTATTTT.

The rearrangement links TRBV5-1 to TRBJ2-1; TRBD2 matches 11 bases. Germline CDR1 and CDR2: SGHRS and YFSETQ. V was pared by 4 bases and J by 3 bases, with 6 bases of the junction left unmatched. The CDR3 runs to 16 residues. The CDR3 protein is CASSRAGTSGYNEQFF. CDR3 DNA: TGCGCCAGCAGCCGGGCCGGGACTAGCGGCTACAATGAGCAGTTCTTC.

In this sample, this clonotype turned up many times. This chain joins TRBV4-3 and TRBJ1-2; D is uncertain. CDR1 is LGHNA and CDR2 is YSLEER in the germline V gene. The CDR3 is 11 amino acids. Trimming stripped 1 base from V and 8 bases from J, with 5 bases between. CDR3 nucleotide sequence: TGCGCCAGCAGCCAAGGGGCAGGCTACACCTTC. It encodes CASSQGAGYTF.

This clonotype was found many times. The genes are TRBV7-2 and TRBJ2-7, with D possibly being TRBD1 or TRBD2 (6 bases each). From germline, CDR1 is SGHTA and CDR2 FQGNSA. This CDR3 contains 14 residues. Trimming pared 1 base from V and 4 bases from J, leaving 11 bases between. The CDR3 here is CASSLGRGPYEQYF. Written as DNA, the CDR3 is TGTGCCAGCAGCTTAGGACGGGGGCCTTACGAGCAGTACTTC.

As regards this clonotype: This may stem from a read error, because a much larger clone lies one nucleotide away. The chain links TRBV29-1 to TRBJ2-3; 8 bases align to TRBD1. Unmatched junction bases numbered 13, after V lost 7 bases and J lost 4 bases. From germline, CDR1 is SQVTM and CDR2 ANQGSEA. This CDR3 region has 15 residues. The CDR3 DNA follows: TGCAGCGCTACCGGAGGACAGGGTGCCGCAGATACGCAGTATTTT. It translates to CSATGGQGAADTQYF.

The chain recombines TRBV5-1 with TRBJ2-7; D uncertain. V gave up 3 bases and J gave up 3 bases, with 7 bases separating them. CDR1 is SGHRS and CDR2 is YFSETQ in the germline V gene. The CDR3 length is 12 residues. Here the CDR3 reads CASSSGLYEQYF. The CDR3 DNA reads as TGCGCCAGCAGCTCTGGCCTCTACGAGCAGTACTTC.

The chain carries TRBV5-1 and TRBJ2-2; the D gene is possibly TRBD2 (5 bases). CDR1 and CDR2 (germline): SGHRS, YFSETQ. V gave up 3 bases and J gave up 0 bases, with 12 bases separating them. There are 16 residues in the CDR3. CDR3 in amino acids: CASSSGSSANTGELFF. For the CDR3, the DNA is TGCGCCAGCAGCTCCGGTAGTAGCGCGAACACCGGGGAGCTGTTTTTT.

This clonotype was counted at least ten times. The rearrangement joins TRBV5-1 to TRBJ2-7; TRBD1 agrees at 8 bases. This CDR3 spans 12 amino acids. Germline CDR1 and CDR2: SGHRS and YFSETQ. Trimming removed 0 bases from V and 9 bases from J; junction bases left unmatched: 2. The CDR3 DNA is TGCGCCAGCAGCTTGGACAGGGGGGTGCAGTACTTC. This translates into CASSLDRGVQYF.

This clonotype occurred a few times. The chain is built from TRBV5-6 and TRBJ1-2; 9 bases fit TRBD1. The CDR3 spans 14 residues. The trim removed 6 bases at V and 8 bases at J, leaving 11 bases unmatched. Germline assignment: CDR1 SGHDT and CDR2 YYEEEE. CDR3 nucleotides: TGTGCCAGCACCCCGGGACAGGGATTTGGGGGCTACACCTTC. As protein: CASTPGQGFGGYTF.

The chain links TRBV20-1 to TRBJ2-5, with 12 bases that match TRBD2. With 5 bases clipped from V and 0 bases from J, the junction kept 13 bases outside the gene matches. Germline CDR1 reads DFQATT; CDR2 reads SNEGSKA (reference sequence). The CDR3 extends over 18 amino acids. CDR3 bases: TGCAGTGCTCCAAACCATCTCACTAGCGGGAGGAACCAAGAGACCCAGTACTTC. Amino acid sequence: CSAPNHLTSGRNQETQYF.

The rearrangement links TRBV25-1 to TRBJ1-1, with D tentatively TRBD1 (5 bases). V lost 8 bases and J lost 1, with 11 bases in between. CDR3 length equals 13 residues. Germline values: CDR1 MGHDK, CDR2 SYGVNS. CDR3 bases: TGTGCCAGCGGGGGGAACAAGAACACTGAAGCTTTCTTT. Amino acids: CASGGNKNTEAFF.